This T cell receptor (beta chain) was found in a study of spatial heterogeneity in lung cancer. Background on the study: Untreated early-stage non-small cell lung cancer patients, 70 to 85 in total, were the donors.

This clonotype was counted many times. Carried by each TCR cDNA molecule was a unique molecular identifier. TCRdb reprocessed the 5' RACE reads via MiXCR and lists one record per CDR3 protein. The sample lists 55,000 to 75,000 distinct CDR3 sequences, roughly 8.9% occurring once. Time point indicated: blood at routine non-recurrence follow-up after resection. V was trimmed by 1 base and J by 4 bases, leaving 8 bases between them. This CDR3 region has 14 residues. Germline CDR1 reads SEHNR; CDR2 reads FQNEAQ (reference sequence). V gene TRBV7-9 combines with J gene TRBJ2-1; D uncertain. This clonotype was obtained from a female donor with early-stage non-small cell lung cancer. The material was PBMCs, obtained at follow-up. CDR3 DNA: TGTGCCAGCAGCTTAGTCCCAGCTTACAATGAGCAGTTCTTC. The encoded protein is CASSLVPAYNEQFF.